This TCR beta chain was sequenced during a study of technical replicates of blood from several donors. This CDR3 is built from 15 residues. Germline V gene sequence: CDR1 MNHEY, CDR2 SVGAGI. The J segment lost 8 bases and the V segment lost 4 bases, leaving 8 bases of the junction unmatched. Some clones are missing from TCRdb's copy, which holds only in-frame ones; the method was immunoSEQ multiplex PCR. The sample includes under 100,000 clones, roughly 96% of them seen just once. Sequencing used T cells isolated from PBMCs. V and J are TRBV6-5 and TRBJ2-1; 10 nucleotides match TRBD2. The receptor comes from a human donor in good health. The CDR3 nucleotides are TGTGCCAGCAGTTGGAGCGGGAGGGCCTTTGATGAGCAGTTCTTC. Translating it yields CASSWSGRAFDEQFF.